The TCR beta chain under discussion was sequenced for a study of blood T cell repertoires in COVID-19. The germline V gene encodes CDR1 SNHLY and CDR2 FYNNEI. This CDR3 is 16 amino acids long. The trim removed 8 bases at V and 3 bases at J, leaving 11 bases unmatched. Adults between roughly 18 and 95 years of age took part from 20 to 25 US areas. Participant-given clinical history determined each cohort assignment. Repertoires were generated with immunoSEQ multiplex PCR, while TCRdb's copy carries only in-frame clones and drops some. The table lists 200,000 to 300,000 clones, under 90% of them singletons, with less than 4.5% in the top ten.

The chain links TRBV2 to TRBJ2-3; 10 bases match TRBD1. The origin of this receptor is a woman in her 30s with acute COVID-19. The material sequenced was PBMCs or T cells enriched from blood (not recorded which). Here the CDR3 DNA reads TGTGCCAGCGCCACGGACCGGGACAGGGGTACAGATACGCAGTATTTT. As protein: CASATDRDRGTDTQYF.